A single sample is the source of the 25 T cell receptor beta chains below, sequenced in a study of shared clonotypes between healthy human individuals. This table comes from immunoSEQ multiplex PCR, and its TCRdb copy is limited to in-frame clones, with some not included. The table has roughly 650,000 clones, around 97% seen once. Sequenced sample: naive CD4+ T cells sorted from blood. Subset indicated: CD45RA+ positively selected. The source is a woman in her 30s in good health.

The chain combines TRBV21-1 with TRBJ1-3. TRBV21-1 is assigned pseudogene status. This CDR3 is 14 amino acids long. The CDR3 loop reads CASTTGRGTNTIYF. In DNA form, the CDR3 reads TGTGCCAGTACTACTGGGAGGGGTACAAACACCATATATTTT.

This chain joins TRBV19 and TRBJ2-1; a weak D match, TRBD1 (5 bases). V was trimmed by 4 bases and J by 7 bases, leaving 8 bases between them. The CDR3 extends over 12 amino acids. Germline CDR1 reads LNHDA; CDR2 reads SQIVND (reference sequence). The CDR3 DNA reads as TGTGCCAGTAGTACCTCAGGGAATGAGCAGTTCTTC. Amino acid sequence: CASSTSGNEQFF.

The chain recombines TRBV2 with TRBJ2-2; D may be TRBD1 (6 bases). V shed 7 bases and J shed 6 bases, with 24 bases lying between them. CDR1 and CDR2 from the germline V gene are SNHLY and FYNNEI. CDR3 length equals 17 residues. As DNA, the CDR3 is TGTGCCAGCATCGGTATCCTTGGGGGCAGAGCGGCCGGGGAGCTGTTTTTT. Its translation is CASIGILGGRAAGELFF.

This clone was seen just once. The CDR3 coding sequence is TGTGCCAGCAGCCTAGACACCTACGAGCAGTACTTC. Protein: CASSLDTYEQYF. The chain is built from TRBV9 and TRBJ2-7; D unresolved. Germline CDR1 is SGDLS and CDR2 is YYNGEE. Trimming cost V 4 bases and J 2 bases, with 7 bases left between them. The CDR3 contains 12 residues.

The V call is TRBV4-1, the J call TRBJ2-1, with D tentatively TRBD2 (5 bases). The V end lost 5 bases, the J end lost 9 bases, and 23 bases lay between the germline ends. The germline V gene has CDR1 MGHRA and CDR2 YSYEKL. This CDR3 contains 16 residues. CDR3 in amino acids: CASSTPTNPIPPEQFF. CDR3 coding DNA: TGCGCCAGCAGCACCCCGACTAACCCAATTCCCCCTGAGCAGTTCTTC.

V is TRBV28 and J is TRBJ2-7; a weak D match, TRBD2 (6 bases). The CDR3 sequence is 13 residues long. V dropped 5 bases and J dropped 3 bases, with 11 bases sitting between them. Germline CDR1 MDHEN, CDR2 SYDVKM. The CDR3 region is CASSRAGIYEQYF. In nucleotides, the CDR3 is TGTGCCAGCAGTCGGGCGGGAATCTACGAGCAGTACTTC.

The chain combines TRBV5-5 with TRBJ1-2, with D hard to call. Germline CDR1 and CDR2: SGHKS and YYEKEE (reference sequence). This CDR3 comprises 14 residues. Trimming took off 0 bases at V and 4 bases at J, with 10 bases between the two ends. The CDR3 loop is CASSLDGQLYGYTF. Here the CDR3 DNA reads TGTGCCAGCAGCTTGGATGGGCAGCTCTATGGCTACACCTTC. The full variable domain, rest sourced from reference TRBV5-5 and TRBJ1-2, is DAGVTQSPTHLIKTRGQQVTLRCSPISGHKSVSWYQQVLGQGPQFIFQYYEKEERGRGNFPDRFSARQFPNYSSELNVNALLLGDSALYLCASSLDGQLYGYTFGSGTRLTVV.

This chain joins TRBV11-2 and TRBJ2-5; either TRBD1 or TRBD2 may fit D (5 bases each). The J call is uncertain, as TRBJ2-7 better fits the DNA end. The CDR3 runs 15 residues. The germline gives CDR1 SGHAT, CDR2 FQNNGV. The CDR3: CASSLGDRDDYEQYF. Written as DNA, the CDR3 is TGTGCCAGCAGCTTAGGGGACCGTGACGATTACGAGCAGTACTTC.

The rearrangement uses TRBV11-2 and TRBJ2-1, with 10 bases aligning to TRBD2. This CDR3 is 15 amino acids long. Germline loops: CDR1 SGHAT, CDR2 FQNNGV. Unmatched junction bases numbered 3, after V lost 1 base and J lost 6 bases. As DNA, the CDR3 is TGTGCCAGCAGCTTAGGCGGGACTAGCGCCAATGAGCAGTTCTTC. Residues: CASSLGGTSANEQFF.

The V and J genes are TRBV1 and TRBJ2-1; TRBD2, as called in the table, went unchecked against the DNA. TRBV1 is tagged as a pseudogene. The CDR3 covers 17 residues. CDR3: CTSSRIEGRGRAPEQFF. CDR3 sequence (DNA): TGCACCAGCAGCCGGATAGAGGGGCGCGGGAGGGCCCCTGAGCAGTTCTTC.

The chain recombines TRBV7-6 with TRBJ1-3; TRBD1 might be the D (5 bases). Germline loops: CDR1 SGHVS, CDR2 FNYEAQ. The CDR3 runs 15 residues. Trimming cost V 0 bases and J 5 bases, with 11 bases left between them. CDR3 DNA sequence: TGTGCCAGCAGCTTAGCGGACCGGGACCGAAACACCATATATTTT. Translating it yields CASSLADRDRNTIYF.

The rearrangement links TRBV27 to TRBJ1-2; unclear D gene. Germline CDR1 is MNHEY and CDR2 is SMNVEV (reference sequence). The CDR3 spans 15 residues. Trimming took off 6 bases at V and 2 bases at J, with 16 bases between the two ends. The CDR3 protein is CASSQKQGYNYGYTF. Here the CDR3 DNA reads TGTGCCAGCAGCCAGAAACAAGGGTACAACTATGGCTACACCTTC.

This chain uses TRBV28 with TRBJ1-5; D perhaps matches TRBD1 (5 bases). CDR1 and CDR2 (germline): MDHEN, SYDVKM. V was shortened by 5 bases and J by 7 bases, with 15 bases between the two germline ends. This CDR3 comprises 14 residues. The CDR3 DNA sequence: TGTGCCAGCAGTCTGGAAAGGGGAAGGCAGCCCCAGCATTTT. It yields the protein CASSLERGRQPQHF.

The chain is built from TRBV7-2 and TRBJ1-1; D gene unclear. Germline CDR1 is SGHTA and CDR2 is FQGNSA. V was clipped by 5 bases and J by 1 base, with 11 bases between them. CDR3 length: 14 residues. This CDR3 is CASSPWGANTEAFF. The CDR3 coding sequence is TGTGCCAGCAGCCCCTGGGGAGCGAACACTGAAGCTTTCTTT.

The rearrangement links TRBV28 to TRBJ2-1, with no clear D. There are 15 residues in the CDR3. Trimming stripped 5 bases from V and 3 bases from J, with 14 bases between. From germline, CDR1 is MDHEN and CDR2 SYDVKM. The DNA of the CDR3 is TGTGCCAGCAGTAAACACTGGACCCTCTACAATGAGCAGTTCTTC. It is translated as CASSKHWTLYNEQFF.

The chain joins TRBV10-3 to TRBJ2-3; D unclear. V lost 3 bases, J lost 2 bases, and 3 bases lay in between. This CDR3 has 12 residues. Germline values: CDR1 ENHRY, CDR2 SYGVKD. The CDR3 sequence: CAISDSTDTQYF. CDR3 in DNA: TGTGCCATCAGTGACTCCACAGATACGCAGTATTTT.

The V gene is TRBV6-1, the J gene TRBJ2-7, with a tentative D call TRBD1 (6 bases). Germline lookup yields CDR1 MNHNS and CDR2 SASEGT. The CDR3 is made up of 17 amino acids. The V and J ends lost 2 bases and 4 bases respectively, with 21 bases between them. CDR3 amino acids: CASSELFLGRGEYEQYF. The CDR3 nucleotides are TGTGCCAGCAGTGAATTATTCTTGGGCAGGGGTGAATACGAGCAGTACTTC.

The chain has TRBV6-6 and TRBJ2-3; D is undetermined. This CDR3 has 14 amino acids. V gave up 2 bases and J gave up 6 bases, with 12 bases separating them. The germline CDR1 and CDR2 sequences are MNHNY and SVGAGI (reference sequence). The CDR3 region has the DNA TGTGCCAGCAGTTACGGTCCTCCTGTGGATACGCAGTATTTT. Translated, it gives CASSYGPPVDTQYF.

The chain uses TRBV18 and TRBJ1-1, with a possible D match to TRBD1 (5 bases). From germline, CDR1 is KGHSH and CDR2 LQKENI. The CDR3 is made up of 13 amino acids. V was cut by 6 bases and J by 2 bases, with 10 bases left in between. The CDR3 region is CASSSGGNTEAFF. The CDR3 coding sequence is TGTGCCAGCTCGAGTGGGGGAAACACTGAAGCTTTCTTT.

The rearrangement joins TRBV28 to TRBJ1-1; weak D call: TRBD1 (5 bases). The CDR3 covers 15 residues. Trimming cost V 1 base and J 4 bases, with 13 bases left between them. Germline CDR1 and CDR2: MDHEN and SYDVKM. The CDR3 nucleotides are TGTGCCAGCAGTTTATTCCAGGGTGGGCCCACTGAAGCTTTCTTT. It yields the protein CASSLFQGGPTEAFF.

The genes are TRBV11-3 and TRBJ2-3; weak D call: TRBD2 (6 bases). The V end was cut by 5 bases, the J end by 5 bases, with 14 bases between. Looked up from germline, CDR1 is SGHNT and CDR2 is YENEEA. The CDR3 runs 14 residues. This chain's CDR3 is CASSPRAGRDTQYF. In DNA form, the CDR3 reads TGTGCCAGCAGCCCCAGGGCGGGACGAGATACGCAGTATTTT.

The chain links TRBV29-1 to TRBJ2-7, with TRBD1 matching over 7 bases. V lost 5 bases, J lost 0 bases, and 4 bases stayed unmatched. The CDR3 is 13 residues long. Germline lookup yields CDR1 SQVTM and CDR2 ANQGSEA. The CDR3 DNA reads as TGCAGCGTTAGACAGGGATACTCCTACGAGCAGTACTTC. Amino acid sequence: CSVRQGYSYEQYF.

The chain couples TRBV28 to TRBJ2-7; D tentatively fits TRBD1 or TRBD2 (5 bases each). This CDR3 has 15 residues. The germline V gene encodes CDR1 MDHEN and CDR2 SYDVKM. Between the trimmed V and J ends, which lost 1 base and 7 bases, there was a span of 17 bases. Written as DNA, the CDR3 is TGTGCCAGCAGTTTATCCACCGGGACCTCCCTTGAGCAGTACTTC. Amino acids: CASSLSTGTSLEQYF. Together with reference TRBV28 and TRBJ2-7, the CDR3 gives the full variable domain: DVKVTQSSRYLVKRTGEKVFLECVQDMDHENMFWYRQDPGLGLRLIYFSYDVKMKEKGDIPEGYSVSREKKERFSLILESASTNQTSMYLCASSLSTGTSLEQYFGPGTRLTVT.

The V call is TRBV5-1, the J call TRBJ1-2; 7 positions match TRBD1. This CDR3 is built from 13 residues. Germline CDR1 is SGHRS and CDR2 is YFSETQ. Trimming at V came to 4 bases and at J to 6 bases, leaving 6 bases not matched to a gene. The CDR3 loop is CASSPQTGHGYTF. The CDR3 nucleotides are TGCGCCAGCAGCCCACAGACAGGGCATGGCTACACCTTC.

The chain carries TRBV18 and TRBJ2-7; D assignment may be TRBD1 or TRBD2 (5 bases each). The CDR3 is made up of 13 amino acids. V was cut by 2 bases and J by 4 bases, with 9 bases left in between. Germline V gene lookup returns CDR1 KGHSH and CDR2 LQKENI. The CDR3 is CASSPGTQYEQYF. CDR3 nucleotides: TGTGCCAGCTCACCAGGGACCCAGTACGAGCAGTACTTC.